A selection of T cell receptor beta chains follows, all from one sample in a study of CD8+ T cells in alopecia areata. Clones were sequenced by immunoSEQ multiplex PCR, and TCRdb holds only the in-frame ones, with some missing. The sample has 200,000 to 250,000 clones, about two thirds seen once. The sample was CD4+ T cells sorted from blood, taken at week 0. The receptors stem from a human donor with alopecia areata. Both conserved end residues are part of each CDR3.

CASNGQFNQPQHF	TRBV10-2	TRBJ1-5
CAGTSGGDTDTQYF	TRBV6-1	TRBJ2-3
CAWRSAGGTYEQYF	TRBV30	TRBJ2-7
CASSQGNYGYTF	TRBV2	TRBJ1-2
CASSPPRPGTETQYF	TRBV18	TRBJ2-5
CASSVGGYGANVLTF	TRBV2	TRBJ2-6
CASSWGTGAVGETQYF	TRBV5-1	TRBJ2-5
CSVEWGQGTGQEQYF	TRBV29-1	TRBJ2-7
CSVEGRGTYEQYF	TRBV29-1	TRBJ2-7
CASSTGTGPLGEQYF	TRBV5-1	TRBJ2-7
CASSENGREGYGYTF	TRBV10-2	TRBJ1-2
CASSYLAGSYNEQFF	TRBV7-2	TRBJ2-1
CSVELAVWQTEAFF	TRBV29-1	TRBJ1-1
CASSLAGGSQETQYF	TRBV7-2	TRBJ2-5
CASKDTGANVLTF	TRBV4-1	TRBJ2-6
CACTGGRAPLHF	TRBV30	TRBJ1-6
CAWAGAMETQYF	TRBV30	TRBJ2-5
CASSPGTRASGGTQYF	TRBV7-2	TRBJ2-5
CASSQDRAAGGRYSTDTQYF	TRBV4-3	TRBJ2-3
CASSLETTEAFF	TRBV7-9	TRBJ1-1
CASSTLGQGEGSPLHF	TRBV9	TRBJ1-6
CASSSKDRNKNIQYF	TRBV27	TRBJ2-4
CAISESRGDYEQYF	TRBV10-3	TRBJ2-7
CSVEGTSGESTDTQYF	TRBV29-1	TRBJ2-3
CASSLQGGRGTEAFF	TRBV6-5	TRBJ1-1
CAIFTPGLNNSPLHF	TRBV2	TRBJ1-6
CASSTQQDTQYF	TRBV2	TRBJ2-3
CASSAPPPAPYGYTF	TRBV25-1	TRBJ1-2
CSARLSYGYTF	TRBV29-1	TRBJ1-2
CASSAGLAKETQYF	TRBV5-1	TRBJ2-5
CSVEGERTANYGYTF	TRBV29-1	TRBJ1-2
CASSTRDNYGYTF	TRBV27	TRBJ1-2
CAISPSGADEQYF	TRBV10-3	TRBJ2-7
CASSQVGPSTDTQYF	TRBV4-2	TRBJ2-3
CASSPGLAGNTDTQYF	TRBV4-1	TRBJ2-3
CAIRRDLSGANVLTF	TRBV10-3	TRBJ2-6
CASSETSGGYNEQFF	TRBV9	TRBJ2-1
CASSFLSDASNYTF	TRBV27	TRBJ1-2
CASSPFPGNTEAFF	TRBV18	TRBJ1-1
CASRAGISNQPQHF	TRBV6-5	TRBJ1-5
CASSLVRGRYNEQFF	TRBV13	TRBJ2-1
CASSHRMQYF	TRBV23-1	TRBJ2-7
CSVGTSGGETQYF	TRBV29-1	TRBJ2-5